Here is one TCR beta chain with its context. Its antigen is not known. This sample is drawn from a study of yellow fever vaccine responses in identical twins. Study-level points and caveats: Reports say the vaccine T cell response in twins looked partly convergent and partly personalized.

The germline V gene has CDR1 SGHAT and CDR2 FQDESV (reference sequence). Trimming removed 6 bases at V and 2 bases at J, with 10 bases between. The CDR3 totals 13 residues. TCRdb re-analysed the RT-PCR reads in MiXCR, keeping a single row per CDR3 protein. The sample yields fewer than 35,000 distinct CDR3 sequences, about three fifths seen once. The chain carries TRBV11-1 and TRBJ1-2; the D is unclear. This TCR came from a woman younger than 35 who received the yellow fever vaccine. Source: T cells from blood (PBMCs), unsorted or a sorted subset (not recorded which), taken before or after yellow fever vaccination (not recorded which). The CDR3 nucleotides are TGTGCCAGCAGGGACGGGATGAACTATGGCTACACCTTC. Translating gives CASRDGMNYGYTF.